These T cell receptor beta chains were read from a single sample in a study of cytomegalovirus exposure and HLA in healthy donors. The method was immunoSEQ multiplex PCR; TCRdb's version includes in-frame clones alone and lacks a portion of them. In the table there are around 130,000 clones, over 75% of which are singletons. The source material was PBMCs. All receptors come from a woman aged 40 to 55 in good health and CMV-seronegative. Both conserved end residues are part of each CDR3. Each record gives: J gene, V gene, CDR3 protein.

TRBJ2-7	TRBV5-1	CASSPFSSYEQYF
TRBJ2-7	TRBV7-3	CASSPRQGTYEQYF
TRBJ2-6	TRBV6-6	CASSLTGLGANVLTF
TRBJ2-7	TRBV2	CASSVARSAYEQYF
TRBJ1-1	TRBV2	CASSRQVMVANTEAFF
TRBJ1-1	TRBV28	CATQQGGQRETEAFF
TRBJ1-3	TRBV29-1	CSVGGLHTSGNTIYF
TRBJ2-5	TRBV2	CASSDGSSETQYF
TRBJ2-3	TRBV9	CASSVAPGDRVPDTQYF
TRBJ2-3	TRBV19	CASSLLAGVRTDTQYF
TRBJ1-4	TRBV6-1	CASSLGGPLFF
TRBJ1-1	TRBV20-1	CSARGSTEAFF
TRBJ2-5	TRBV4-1	CASRGQLAETQYF
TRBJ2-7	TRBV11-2	CASSLWTPAGLYEQYF
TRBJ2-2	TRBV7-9	CASSSLPGTGLTGELFF
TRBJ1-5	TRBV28	CASTSTGGYSNQPQHF
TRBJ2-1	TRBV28	CASQGGGPWEQFF
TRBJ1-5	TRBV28	CASRNQGSNQPQHF
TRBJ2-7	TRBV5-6	CASSRGQGASEQYF
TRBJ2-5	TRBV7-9	CSSSARAGVETQYF
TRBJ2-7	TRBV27	CASSYRGGISYEQYF
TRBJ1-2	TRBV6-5	CASSASGTGVRGYTF
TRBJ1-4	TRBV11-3	CASSLAWTATNEKLFF
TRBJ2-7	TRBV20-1	CSARASYEQYF
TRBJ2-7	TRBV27	CASSLSSGELPYEQYF
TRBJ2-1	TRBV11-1	CASSLALYNEQFF
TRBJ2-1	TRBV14	CASSPRLAGNYNEQFF
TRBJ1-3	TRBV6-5	CASSYSRSGNTIYF
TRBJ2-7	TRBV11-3	CASSLDHRDRGTYEQYF
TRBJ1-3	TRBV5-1	CASSPGSASSGNTIYF
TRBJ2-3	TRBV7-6	CASRPLSGRNTDTQYF
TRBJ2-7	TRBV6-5	CASSQGPLYEQYF
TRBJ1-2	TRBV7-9	CASNLFPDGYTF
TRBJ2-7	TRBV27	CASSLYYGLGGSVYEQYF
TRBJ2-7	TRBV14	CASSQVEGGAYEQYF
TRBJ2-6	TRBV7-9	CASSLGVFSGANVLTF
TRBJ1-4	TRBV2	CASQGFGEKLFF
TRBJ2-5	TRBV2	CAAGAGWAETQYF
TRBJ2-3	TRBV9	CASSVGLAGGPETDTQYF
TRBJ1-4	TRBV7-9	CASSTDRVEKLFF
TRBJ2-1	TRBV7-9	CASTPAGDPYNEQFF
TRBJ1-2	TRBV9	CASSVGGYSSKYNYGYTF
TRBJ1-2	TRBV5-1	CASSSQGMAIRNGYTF
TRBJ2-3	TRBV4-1	CASSQDRTGADTQYF
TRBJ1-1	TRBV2	CASSEQGASSTEAFF
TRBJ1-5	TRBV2	CASREGGGYNQPQHF
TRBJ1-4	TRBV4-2	CASSLRGTGEATNEKLFF
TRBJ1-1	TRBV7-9	CASRFDRGTEAFF
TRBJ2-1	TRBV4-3	CASSFPSDRVGYNEQFF
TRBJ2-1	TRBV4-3	CASRSSGAANEQFF
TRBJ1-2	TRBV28	CASYTVNGVQRHTGNGYTF
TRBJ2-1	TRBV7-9	CASSELAGSFSEQFF
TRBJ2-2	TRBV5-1	CASSFGQEITGELFF
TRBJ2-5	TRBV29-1	CSVVGASAETQYF
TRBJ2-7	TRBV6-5	CASSHYTAGAGEQYF
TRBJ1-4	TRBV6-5	CASSEDRVNEKLFF
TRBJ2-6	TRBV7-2	CASSLTGGSGANVLTF